This TCR beta chain was observed in a study of naive and memory T cell subsets. The germline CDR1 and CDR2 sequences are SGHTA and FQGNSA. This CDR3 is built from 13 residues. V lost 4 bases to trimming and J lost 0 bases, with 6 bases between them. An equimolar mix of two oligonucleotides served as the beta constant-region primer for TRBC1 and TRBC2. Nested alpha and beta constant-region primers with the SP2 primer drove four PCR rounds on ligated cDNA. One entry per CDR3 protein, called by TCRdb with MiXCR from the UMI-ligation and nested PCR reads. The sample carries about 90,000 distinct CDR3 sequences, roughly 12% recorded once. A remark on this clonotype: Its cognate antigen is unknown. Possible read error: a much larger clone is one base away.

General study findings and limits: A clonotype means one alpha or beta sequence, not an alpha/beta pair. Possibly reflecting memory cells re-expressing CD45RA, a few larger clonotypes occurred in naive repertoires, especially CD8. Diversity fell and Gini index rose from naive through CM, EM, EMRA.

The chain has TRBV7-2 and TRBJ1-1; possible D gene TRBD1, 6 bases. Specimen: naive CD4+ T cells from blood. The sequence came from a human donor in good health. The CDR3 spells CASSWTVNTEAFF. The CDR3 nucleotides read TGTGCCAGCAGCTGGACAGTGAACACTGAAGCTTTCTTT.